What follows is one T cell receptor (beta chain) and its context. This clone has only one observation. Its recognized antigen is unknown. No base quality information exists; no much larger clone differs at one position. The data were taken from a study of cytomegalovirus exposure and HLA in healthy donors (dated by TCRdb to 2016 to 2017). Background on the whole study: In an earlier analysis of approximately 500 of the donors, 250 to 350 Gb of sequence data and 100 million or so unique TCR beta sequences from some 170 million T cells were reported. A later genetic analysis took genome-wide SNP genotypes for about 65% of the 666 donors and used that subset as a discovery cohort. The later analysis used no new phenotypic data to find candidate immune exposures, relying instead on TCR beta sequences and their occurrence across donors. In an earlier analysis of 587 of the donors, high-throughput TCR beta sequencing was used to judge whether each TCR beta V gene segment behaved as functional or pseudogenic. In addition to the first cohort of approximately 670 subjects, a separate validation cohort of 130 or so different subjects was used. Because of strong linkage in the cohort, roughly five DR-DQ haplotypes were treated as single units for association and clustering. Of the roughly 420 genotyped donors, 75% to 85% were placed in the genetic ancestry cluster associated with self-reported Caucasian donors. Donor age, sex, ethnicity and CMV serostatus were collected together with the repertoire data. The study aimed to test whether signatures of past pathogen exposure could be identified by cataloging public T cell receptors. All discovery cohort repertoires had been generated on a single sequencing platform. Across some 400 genotyped donors of the cohort, an average of approximately 200,000 unique TCR beta nucleotide sequences per donor were sequenced, and roughly 18% of those sequences were non-productive. Typing coverage varied by locus: roughly 629-640 donors for A, B, C, DRB1 and DQB1; roughly 510 for DQA1; over 600 for DPA1; around 450 for DPB1. The study combined high-throughput TCR immunosequencing, statistical association of individual TCRs with disease status, and machine learning to predict cytomegalovirus infection status. Roughly 320 gigabases of sequencing data and about 92 million unique TCR sequences made up an early release that covered roughly 670 HLA-typed donors. To study patterns of TCR occurrence, a later analysis re-analyzed previously published TCR beta repertoires from several hundred donors and added high-resolution HLA genotyping. Class I and class II HLA loci were covered by the typing at four-digit resolution. Using immunosequencing, the study profiled T cell repertoires from 666 subjects and related those repertoires to cytomegalovirus serostatus.

In total, roughly 670 healthy bone marrow donors made up the cohort. All cohort members were sampled while nominally healthy, although unrecorded immune exposures were likely present. CMV serostatus was recorded as positive for about 300 and negative for about 50% of the 666 cohort members, whereas no CMV serostatus was recorded for the donor in question. Each donor provided a peripheral blood sample, and peripheral blood mononuclear cells were used for TCR beta sequencing. The Qiagen DNeasy Blood Extraction Kit was used to extract genomic DNA from the blood cell samples. The method behind the library was the immunoSEQ multiplex PCR assay. For the multiplex PCR, a mixture combining 60 forward primers for TCR Vbeta segments and 13 reverse primers for TCR Jbeta segments was used. A multiplex PCR assay on genomic DNA amplified the CDR3 region of rearranged TCR beta genes. Amplified TCR beta libraries were sequenced as 87-base-pair reads on the Illumina HiSeq System. Per the authors' processing: A later analysis tallied 75 million to 85 million unique TCR beta chains across the 600 to 700 repertoires, and approximately 12 million of those chains were shared by two or more donors. To remove PCR and sequencing errors, raw reads were error-corrected and collapsed into unique sequences using a nearest-neighbor algorithm that merged closely related sequences. To assign V, D and J gene segments, CDR3 sequences were aligned to IMGT reference sequences. For a sequence to be retained, a match of at least six nucleotides to both a V gene segment and a J gene segment was required. Rearrangements were classified as productive when the CDR3 lacked stop codons and remained in frame with V and J, and all other rearrangements were classified as non-productive. CDR3 was defined according to IMGT convention as the region running from the second conserved V-encoded cysteine to the conserved J-encoded phenylalanine. In an earlier analysis of approximately 500 of the donors, sequences lacking an unambiguous match to a single V gene segment were excluded. In an earlier analysis of around 590 of the donors, a V segment was called functional when productive rearrangements were above 56.7%, and segregating when the standard deviation between donors exceeded 5%. A statistical classification framework was built for diagnosing cytomegalovirus status from the catalog of TCR beta chain sequences. In a later analysis, V and J genes were assigned by comparing TCR nucleotide sequences against IMGT/GENE-DB human TR gene sequences. A later analysis assigned CDR3 sequences and most-parsimonious VDJ recombination scenarios with the TCRdist pipeline. A later analysis defined each TCR beta chain by its CDR3 amino acid sequence plus V-gene family, and excluded reads lacking a unique V-gene family. In a later analysis, 450 to 600 highly shared, low-generation-probability nucleotide sequences were removed to address suspected cross-contamination and a sequencing artifact. For each public chain, a later analysis derived a clonal expansion index from normalized ranks of inferred template counts within each repertoire. Generation probabilities in a later analysis came from a VDJ recombination model fitted to out-of-frame rearrangements, and those results were checked against IGoR. A later analysis scored TCR-TCR, TCR-HLA and TCR-CMV co-occurrence with hypergeometric tests, applying a repertoire-size bias correction to TCR pairs. In a later analysis, false discovery rates were estimated by permuting HLA or CMV assignments 20 times. In a later analysis, co-occurring TCRs were grouped using DBSCAN, and TCRdist sequence similarity was added for clustering within HLA-allele-positive subsets. Repertoires with fewer than 30,000 or more than 120,000 public chains were left out of co-occurrence clustering, as were about five repertoires with anomalous nucleotide sharing. TCRdb took this table from immuneACCESS and kept in-frame rearrangements with V and J called. Such tables lack part of the clones; where checked against another copy, unresolved V genes explain under half of the gap, and the rest is unexplained. That table supplies the V and J calls and clone size; D and trimming were determined from the DNA. This sample has approximately 140,000 clones in its table, and roughly 80% of those were observed once. The top ten constitute roughly 3.6% of the sample.

Study-wide findings and limitations: In a later analysis, TCR association rates were found to vary across HLA loci, with the most associated TCRs seen for DRB1 alleles and the fewest for HLA-C alleles. Because counts were too low, about 17 rarely observed V segments, including chromosome 9 orphons, were excluded from the earlier analysis of 587 of the donors. In this cohort, only TCR beta chains were sequenced, and detectable features were limited by the absence of alpha or paired-chain data. Most TCR sequences were seen in very few donors, while some public TCRs were found in many individuals. Because HLA typing was missing for some donors at each locus, association tests included only the typed subset. A further reported finding was that TCR beta sequences accurately predicted the HLA-A and HLA-B alleles for most subjects in the first cohort. In a later genetic analysis, fewer N-insertions in productive TCRs were reported among donors in an Asian-associated ancestry cluster than the approximately 670-donor mean. A cluster of highly shared sequence variants was judged likely to represent a technical artifact of the sequencing pipeline. In an earlier analysis of 587 of the donors, most TCR beta V segments appeared in productive rearrangements about 87% or about 30% of the time, broadly matching IMGT annotations. The classifier was reported to diagnose cytomegalovirus status with high specificity and sensitivity in both the original cohort and the validation cohort. A later analysis found that most CMV-associated TCR beta chains appeared HLA-restricted, with HLA associations seemingly driven largely by CMV exposure. Linkage disequilibrium might explain the correlated functional status among segregating V segments, but an unknown experimental factor could not be excluded. A few of the identified cytomegalovirus-associated TCR beta chains were confirmed in vitro to be specific for cytomegalovirus antigens. Because the 87-base-pair reads could not distinguish some IMGT-functional V segments, including TRBV6-2 and TRBV6-3, those segments were excluded. It was suggested by the authors that the approach could potentially be generalized to other disease states and immunological phenotypes. Specific HLA alleles were associated with some 15,000 TCR beta sequences at a false discovery rate of 0.05 in a later analysis. Several of the top co-occurrence clusters appeared to be linked to parvovirus B19, influenza, CMV and Epstein-Barr virus, according to a later analysis. In a later analysis, HLA-associated TCR beta chains showed more clonal expansion and lower generation probabilities than non-associated chains that were equally common. In a later genetic analysis, a missense DCLRE1C variant was associated with V-gene and J-gene trimming of TCR beta chains, and the association was replicated in an independent cohort. The only immune exposure information available for the cohort was CMV serostatus. A total of around 150 TCR beta chains were listed by the study as associated with cytomegalovirus. Assigning TCR associations to individual alleles was difficult when HLA alleles, especially DR and DQ, strongly co-occurred. Sequencing depth was assumed to be roughly uniform across donors in the presence/absence analyses, though that assumption may not hold.

In the germline V gene (reference sequence), CDR1 corresponds to SGHNT and CDR2 to YYREEE. Trimming removed 2 bases from V and 1 base from J, leaving 9 bases between the germline ends. Taken from cysteine to phenylalanine, the CDR3 has 14 residues. This entry keeps only the CDR3 DNA: 42 bases, framed from base 1. The sample consisted of PBMCs. The receptor was derived from a human donor in good health. Here the chain combines TRBV5-4 and TRBJ2-5; no D gene can be assigned with confidence. The nucleotide sequence is TGTGCCAGCAGCTTTCGACAAATCCAAGAGACCCAGTACTTC. It is translated as CASSFRQIQETQYF.